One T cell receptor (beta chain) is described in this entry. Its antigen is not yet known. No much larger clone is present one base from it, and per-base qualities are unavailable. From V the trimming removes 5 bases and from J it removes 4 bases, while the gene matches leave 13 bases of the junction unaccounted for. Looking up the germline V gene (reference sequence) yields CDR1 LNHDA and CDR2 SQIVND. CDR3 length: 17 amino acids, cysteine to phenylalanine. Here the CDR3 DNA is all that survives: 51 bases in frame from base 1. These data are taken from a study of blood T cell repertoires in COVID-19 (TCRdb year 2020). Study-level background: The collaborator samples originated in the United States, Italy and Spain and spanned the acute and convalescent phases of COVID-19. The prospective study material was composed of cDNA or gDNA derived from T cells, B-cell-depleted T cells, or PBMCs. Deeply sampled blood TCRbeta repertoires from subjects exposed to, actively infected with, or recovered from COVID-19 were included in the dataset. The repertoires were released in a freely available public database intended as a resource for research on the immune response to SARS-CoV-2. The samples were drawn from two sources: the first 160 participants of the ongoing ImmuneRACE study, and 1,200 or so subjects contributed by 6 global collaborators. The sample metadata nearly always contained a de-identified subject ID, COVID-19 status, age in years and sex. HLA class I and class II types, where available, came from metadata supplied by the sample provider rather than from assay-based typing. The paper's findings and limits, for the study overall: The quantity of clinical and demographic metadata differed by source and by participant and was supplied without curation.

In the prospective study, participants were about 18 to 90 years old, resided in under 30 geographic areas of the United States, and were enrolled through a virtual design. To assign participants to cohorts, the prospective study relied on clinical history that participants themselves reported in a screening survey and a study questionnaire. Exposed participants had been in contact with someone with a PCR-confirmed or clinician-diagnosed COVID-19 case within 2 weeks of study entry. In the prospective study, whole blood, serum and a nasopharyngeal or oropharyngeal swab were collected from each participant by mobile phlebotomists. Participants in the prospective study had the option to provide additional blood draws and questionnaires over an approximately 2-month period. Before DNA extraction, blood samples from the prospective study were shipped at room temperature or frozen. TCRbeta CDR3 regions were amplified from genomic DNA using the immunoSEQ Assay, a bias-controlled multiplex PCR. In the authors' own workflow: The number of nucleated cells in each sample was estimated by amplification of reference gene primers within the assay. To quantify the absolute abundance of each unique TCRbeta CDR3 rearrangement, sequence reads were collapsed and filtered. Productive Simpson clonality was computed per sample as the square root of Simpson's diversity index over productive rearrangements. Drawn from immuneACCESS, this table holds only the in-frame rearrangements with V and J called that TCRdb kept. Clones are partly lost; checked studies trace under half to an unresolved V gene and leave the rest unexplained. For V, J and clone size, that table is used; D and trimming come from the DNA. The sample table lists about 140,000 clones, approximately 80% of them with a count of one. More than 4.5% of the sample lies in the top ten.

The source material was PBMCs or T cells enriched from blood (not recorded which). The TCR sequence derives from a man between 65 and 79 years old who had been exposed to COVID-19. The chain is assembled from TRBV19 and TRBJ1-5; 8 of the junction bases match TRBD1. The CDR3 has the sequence CASSSLDRGLTNQPQHF. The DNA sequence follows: TGTGCCAGTAGTTCACTAGACAGGGGCCTAACTAATCAGCCCCAGCATTTT.